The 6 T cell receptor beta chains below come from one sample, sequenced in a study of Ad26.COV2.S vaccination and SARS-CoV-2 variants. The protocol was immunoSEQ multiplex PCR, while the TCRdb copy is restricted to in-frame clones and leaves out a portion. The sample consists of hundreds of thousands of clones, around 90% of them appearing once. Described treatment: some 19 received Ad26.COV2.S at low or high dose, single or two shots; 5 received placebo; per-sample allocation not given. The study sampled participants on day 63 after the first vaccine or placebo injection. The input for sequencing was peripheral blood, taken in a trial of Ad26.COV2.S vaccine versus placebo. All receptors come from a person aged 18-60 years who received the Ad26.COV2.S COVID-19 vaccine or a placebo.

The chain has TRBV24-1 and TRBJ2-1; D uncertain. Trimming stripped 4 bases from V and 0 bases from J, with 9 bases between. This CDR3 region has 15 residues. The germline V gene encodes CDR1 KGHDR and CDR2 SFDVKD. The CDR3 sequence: CATSERRSSYNEQFF. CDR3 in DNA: TGTGCCACCAGTGAAAGACGGAGCTCCTACAATGAGCAGTTCTTC.

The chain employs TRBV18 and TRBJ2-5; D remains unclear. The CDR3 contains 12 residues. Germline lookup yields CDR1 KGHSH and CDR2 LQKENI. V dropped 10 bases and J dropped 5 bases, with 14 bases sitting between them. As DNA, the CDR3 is TGTGCCACCAACGGTTTGGGTGAGACCCAGTACTTC. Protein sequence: CATNGLGETQYF.

The CDR3: CASSLAGGPSGTDTQYF. For the CDR3, the DNA is TGTGCCAGCAGCTTAGCGGGAGGGCCCTCGGGCACAGATACGCAGTATTTT. V and J are TRBV11-2 and TRBJ2-3, with TRBD2 identical over 8 bases. Germline V CDR1 and CDR2: SGHAT, FQNNGV. CDR3 length: 17 amino acids. Losses at the gene ends were 1 base for V and 1 base for J; bases not matched to a gene: 7.

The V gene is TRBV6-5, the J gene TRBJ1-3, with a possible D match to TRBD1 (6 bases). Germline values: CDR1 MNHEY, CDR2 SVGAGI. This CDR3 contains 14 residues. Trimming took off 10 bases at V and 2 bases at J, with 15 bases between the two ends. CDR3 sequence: CATRTGTTGNTIYF. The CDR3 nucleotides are TGTGCCACCAGGACCGGGACAACTGGAAACACCATATATTTT.

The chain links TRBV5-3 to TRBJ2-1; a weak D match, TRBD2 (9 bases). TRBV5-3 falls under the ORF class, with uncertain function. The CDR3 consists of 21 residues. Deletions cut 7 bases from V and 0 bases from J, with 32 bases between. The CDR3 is CAREHDRGARLAASSYNEQFF. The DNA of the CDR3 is TGTGCCAGAGAGCACGACAGGGGCGCCCGACTAGCGGCTAGCTCCTACAATGAGCAGTTCTTC.

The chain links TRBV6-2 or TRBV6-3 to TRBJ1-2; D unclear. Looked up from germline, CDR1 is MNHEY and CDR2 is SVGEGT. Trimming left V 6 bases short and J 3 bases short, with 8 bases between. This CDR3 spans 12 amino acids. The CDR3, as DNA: TGTGCCAGCAGCCCTATCGACTATGGCTACACCTTC. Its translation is CASSPIDYGYTF.